In this sample, the clone carrying this T cell receptor beta chain turned up a few times. The antigen remains unidentified. Assembly of TCR beta libraries relied on iRepertoire HTBI primers together with Arm-PCR of CDR3 regions. TCRdb ran MiXCR on the multiplex PCR reads and lists one entry per CDR3 protein. The sample has 250,000 to 400,000 distinct CDR3 sequences; about 18% are singletons. The V gene's germline CDR1 is SEHNR and CDR2 FQNEAQ (reference sequence). Trimming removed 2 bases from V and 6 bases from J, with 13 bases in between. CDR3 length: 14 amino acids. The sample belongs to a study of regulatory T cells in long-lasting Graves disease. Sample time point: newly diagnosed GD, antithyroid drugs for less than 3 months. PBMC-derived RNA was used for the TCR library. The authors drew patients from an endocrinology department in Xi'an, China. Findings and limits, study-wide: Segments TRBV28, TRBJ1-2 and TRBJ2-5 showed preferential usage in persistent disease. Examination was confined to peripheral blood, excluding thyroid tissue. Less diverse TCR repertoires were seen in persistent Graves' patients than in newly diagnosed ones.

The chain carries TRBV7-9 and TRBJ2-5; D perhaps matches TRBD2 (5 bases). Source: peripheral blood mononuclear cells (PBMCs), taken at new diagnosis, from a patient treated with antithyroid drugs. The receptor was derived from a female donor with Graves disease. The CDR3 spells CASSLPRASQTQYF. Here the CDR3 DNA reads TGTGCCAGCAGCTTACCGAGGGCCAGCCAGACCCAGTACTTC.